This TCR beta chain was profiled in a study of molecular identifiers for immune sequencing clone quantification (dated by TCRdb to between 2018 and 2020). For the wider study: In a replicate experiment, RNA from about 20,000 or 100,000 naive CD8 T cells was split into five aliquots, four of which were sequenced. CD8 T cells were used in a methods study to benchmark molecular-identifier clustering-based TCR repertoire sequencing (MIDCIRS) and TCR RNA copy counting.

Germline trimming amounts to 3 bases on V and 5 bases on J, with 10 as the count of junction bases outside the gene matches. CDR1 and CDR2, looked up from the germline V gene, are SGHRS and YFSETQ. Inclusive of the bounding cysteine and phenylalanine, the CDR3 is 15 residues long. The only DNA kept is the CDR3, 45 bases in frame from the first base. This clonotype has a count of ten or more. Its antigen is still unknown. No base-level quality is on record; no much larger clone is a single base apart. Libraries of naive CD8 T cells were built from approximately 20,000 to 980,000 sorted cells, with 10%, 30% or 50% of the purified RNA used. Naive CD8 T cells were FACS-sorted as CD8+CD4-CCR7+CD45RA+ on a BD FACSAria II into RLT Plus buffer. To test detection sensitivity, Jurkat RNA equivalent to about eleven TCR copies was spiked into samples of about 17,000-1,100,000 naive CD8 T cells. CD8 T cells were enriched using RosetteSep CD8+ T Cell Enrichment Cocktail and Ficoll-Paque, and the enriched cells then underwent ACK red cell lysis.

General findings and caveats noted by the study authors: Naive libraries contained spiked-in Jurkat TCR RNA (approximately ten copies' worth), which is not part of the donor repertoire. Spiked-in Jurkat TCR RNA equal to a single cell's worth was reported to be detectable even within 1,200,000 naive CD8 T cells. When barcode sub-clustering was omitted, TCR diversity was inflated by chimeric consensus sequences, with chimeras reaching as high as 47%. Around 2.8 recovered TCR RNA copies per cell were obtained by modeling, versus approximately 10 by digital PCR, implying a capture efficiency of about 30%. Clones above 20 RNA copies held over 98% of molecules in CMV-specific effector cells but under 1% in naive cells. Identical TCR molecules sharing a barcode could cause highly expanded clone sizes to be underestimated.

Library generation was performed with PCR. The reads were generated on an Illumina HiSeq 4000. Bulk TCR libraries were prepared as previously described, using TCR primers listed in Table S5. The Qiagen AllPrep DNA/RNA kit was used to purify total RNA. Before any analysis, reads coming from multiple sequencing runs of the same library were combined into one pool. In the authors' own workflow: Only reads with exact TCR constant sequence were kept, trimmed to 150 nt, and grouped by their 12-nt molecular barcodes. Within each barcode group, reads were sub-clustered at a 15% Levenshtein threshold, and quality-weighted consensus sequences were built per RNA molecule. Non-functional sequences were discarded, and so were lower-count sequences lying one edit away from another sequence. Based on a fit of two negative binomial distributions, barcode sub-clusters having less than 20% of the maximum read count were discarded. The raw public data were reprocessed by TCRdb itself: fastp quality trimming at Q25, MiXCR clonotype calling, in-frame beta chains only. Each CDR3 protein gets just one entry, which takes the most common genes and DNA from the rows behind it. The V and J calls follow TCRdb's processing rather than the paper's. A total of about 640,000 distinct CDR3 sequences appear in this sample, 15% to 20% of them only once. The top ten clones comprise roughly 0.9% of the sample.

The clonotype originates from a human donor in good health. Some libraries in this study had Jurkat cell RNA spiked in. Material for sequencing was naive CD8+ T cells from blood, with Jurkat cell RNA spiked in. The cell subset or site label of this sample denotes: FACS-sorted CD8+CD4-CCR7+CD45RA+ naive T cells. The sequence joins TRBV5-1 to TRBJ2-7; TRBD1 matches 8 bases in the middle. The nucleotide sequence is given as TGCGCCAGCAGCTGGGAGACAGGGGAGTGGGACGAGCAGTACTTC. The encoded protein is CASSWETGEWDEQYF.